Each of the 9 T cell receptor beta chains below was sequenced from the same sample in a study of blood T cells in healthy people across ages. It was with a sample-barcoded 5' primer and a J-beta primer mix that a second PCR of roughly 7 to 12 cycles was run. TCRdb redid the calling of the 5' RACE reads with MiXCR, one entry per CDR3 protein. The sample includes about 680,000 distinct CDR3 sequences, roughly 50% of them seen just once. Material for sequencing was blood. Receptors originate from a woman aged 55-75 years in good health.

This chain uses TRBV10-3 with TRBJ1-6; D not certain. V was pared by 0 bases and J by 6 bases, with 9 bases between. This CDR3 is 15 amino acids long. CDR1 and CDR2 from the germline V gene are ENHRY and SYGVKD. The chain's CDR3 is CAISESGQSNSPLHF. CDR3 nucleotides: TGTGCCATCAGTGAGTCTGGTCAGTCTAATTCACCCCTCCACTTT.

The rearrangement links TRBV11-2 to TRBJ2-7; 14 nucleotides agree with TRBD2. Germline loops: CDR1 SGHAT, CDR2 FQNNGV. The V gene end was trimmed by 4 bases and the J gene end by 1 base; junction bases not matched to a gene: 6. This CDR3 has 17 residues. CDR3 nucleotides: TGTGCCAGCAGCTGGGGGACTAGCGGGAGTAGATCCTACGAGCAGTACTTC. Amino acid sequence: CASSWGTSGSRSYEQYF.

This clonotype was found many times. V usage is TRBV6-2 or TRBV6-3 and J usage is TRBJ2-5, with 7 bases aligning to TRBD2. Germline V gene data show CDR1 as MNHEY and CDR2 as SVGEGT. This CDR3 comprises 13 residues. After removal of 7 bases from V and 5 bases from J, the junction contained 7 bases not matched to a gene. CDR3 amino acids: CASTAGEWETQYF. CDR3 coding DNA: TGTGCCAGCACGGCGGGAGAGTGGGAGACCCAGTACTTC.

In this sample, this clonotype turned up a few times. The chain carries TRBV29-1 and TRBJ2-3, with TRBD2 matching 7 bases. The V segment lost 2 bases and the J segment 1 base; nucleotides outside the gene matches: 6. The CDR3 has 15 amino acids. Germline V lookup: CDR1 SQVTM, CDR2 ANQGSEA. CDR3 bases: TGCAGCGTTGAATGGCCTAGCGGAGGCACAGATACGCAGTATTTT. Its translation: CSVEWPSGGTDTQYF.

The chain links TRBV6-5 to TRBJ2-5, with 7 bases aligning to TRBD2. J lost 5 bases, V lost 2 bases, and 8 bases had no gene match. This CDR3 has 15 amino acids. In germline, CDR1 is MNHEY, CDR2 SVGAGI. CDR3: CASSYRGERGETQYF. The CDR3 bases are TGTGCCAGCAGTTACCGGGGGGAGAGAGGGGAGACCCAGTACTTC.

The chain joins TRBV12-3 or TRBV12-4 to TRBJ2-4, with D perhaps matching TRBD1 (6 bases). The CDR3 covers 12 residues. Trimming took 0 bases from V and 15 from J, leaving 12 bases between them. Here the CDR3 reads CASSLAGRGGYF. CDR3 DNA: TGTGCCAGCAGTTTAGCAGGGCGAGGGGGGTACTTC.

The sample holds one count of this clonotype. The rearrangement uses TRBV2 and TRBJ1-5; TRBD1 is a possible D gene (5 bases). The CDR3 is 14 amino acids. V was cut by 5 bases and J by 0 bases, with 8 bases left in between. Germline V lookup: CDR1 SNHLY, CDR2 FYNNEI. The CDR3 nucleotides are TGTGCCAGCAGTCCGGGACCTAGCAATCAGCCCCAGCATTTT. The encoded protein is CASSPGPSNQPQHF.

In DNA, the CDR3 is TGCGCCAGCAGCCACCAGACAGGGAGCTCCTACGAGCAGTACTTC. Translation gives CASSHQTGSSYEQYF. V is TRBV4-3 and J is TRBJ2-7, with 7 positions matching TRBD1. This CDR3 has 15 amino acids. Germline CDR1 reads LGHNA; CDR2 reads YSLEER. V shed 3 bases, J shed 0 bases, and the junction held 5 bases outside the gene matches.

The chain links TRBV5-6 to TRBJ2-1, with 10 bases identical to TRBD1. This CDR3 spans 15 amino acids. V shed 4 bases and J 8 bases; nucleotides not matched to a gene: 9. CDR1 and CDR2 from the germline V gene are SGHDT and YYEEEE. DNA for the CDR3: TGTGCCAGCAGCGCCCGGGACAGGGGTCAGCATGAGCAGTTCTTC. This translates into CASSARDRGQHEQFF.